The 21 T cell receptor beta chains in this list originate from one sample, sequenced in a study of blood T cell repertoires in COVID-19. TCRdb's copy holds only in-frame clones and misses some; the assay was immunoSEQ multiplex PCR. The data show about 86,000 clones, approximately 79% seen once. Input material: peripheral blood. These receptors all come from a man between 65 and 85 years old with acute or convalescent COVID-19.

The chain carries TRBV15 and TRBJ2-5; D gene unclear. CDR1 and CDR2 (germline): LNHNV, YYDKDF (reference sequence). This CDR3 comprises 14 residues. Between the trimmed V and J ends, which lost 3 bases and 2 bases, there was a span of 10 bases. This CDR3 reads CATSRSAIQETQYF. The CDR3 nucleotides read TGTGCCACCAGCAGGTCCGCTATTCAAGAGACCCAGTACTTC.

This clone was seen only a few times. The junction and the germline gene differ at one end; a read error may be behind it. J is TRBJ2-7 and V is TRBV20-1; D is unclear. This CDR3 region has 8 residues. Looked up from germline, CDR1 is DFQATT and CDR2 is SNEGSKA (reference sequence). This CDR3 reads CSASSQFF. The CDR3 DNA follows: TGCAGTGCTAGTTCACAATTCTTC.

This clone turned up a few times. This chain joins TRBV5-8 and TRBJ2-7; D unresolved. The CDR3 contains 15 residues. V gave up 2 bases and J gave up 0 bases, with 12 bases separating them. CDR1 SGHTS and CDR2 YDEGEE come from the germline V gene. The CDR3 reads CASSFVPFSSYEQYF. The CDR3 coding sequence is TGTGCCAGCAGCTTCGTTCCTTTTAGCTCCTACGAGCAGTACTTC.

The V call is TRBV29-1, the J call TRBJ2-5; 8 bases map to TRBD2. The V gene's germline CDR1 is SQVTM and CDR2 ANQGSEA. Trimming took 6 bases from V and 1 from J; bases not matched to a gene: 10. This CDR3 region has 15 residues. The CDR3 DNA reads TGCAGCGTGGCATTTAGCGGGGAACCCCAAGAGACCCAGTACTTC. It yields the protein CSVAFSGEPQETQYF. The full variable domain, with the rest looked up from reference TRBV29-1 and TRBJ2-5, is SAVISQKPSRDICQRGTSLTIQCQVDSQVTMMFWYRQQPGQSLTLIATANQGSEATYESGFVIDKFPISRPNLTFSTLTVSNMSPEDSSIYLCSVAFSGEPQETQYFGPGTRLLVL.

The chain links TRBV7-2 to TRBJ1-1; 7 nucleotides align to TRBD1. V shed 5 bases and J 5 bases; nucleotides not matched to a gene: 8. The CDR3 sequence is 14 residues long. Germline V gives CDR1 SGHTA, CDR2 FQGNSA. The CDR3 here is CASSIQGQGTEAFF. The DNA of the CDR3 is TGTGCCAGCAGCATACAGGGGCAGGGAACTGAAGCTTTCTTT.

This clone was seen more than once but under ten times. The CDR3 region is CASSLGQGYGYTF. CDR3 nucleotides: TGTGCCAGCAGCCTAGGACAGGGCTATGGCTACACCTTC. The V and J genes are TRBV12-3 or TRBV12-4 and TRBJ1-2, with 8 bases matching TRBD1. V shed 6 bases, J shed 4 bases, and the junction held 4 bases outside the gene matches. The CDR3 consists of 13 residues.

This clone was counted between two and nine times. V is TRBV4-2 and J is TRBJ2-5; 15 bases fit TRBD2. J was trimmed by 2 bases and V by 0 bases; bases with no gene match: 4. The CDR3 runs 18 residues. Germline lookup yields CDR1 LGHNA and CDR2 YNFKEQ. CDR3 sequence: CASSQDRTSGGGQETQYF. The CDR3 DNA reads TGTGCCAGCAGCCAAGATAGGACTAGCGGGGGGGGTCAAGAGACCCAGTACTTC.

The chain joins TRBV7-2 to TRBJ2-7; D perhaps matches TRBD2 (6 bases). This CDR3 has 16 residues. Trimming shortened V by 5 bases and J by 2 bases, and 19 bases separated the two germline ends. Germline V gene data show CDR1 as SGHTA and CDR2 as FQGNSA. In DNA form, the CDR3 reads TGTGCCAGCAGCCCCCGGGGCGGGAAAGGCCCCTACGAGCAGTACTTC. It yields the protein CASSPRGGKGPYEQYF.

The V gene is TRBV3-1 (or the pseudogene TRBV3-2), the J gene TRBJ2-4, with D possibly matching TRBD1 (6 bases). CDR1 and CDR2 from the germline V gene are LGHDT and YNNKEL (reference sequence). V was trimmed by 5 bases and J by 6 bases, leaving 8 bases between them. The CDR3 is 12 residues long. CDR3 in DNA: TGTGCCAGCAGCGAGACAGGAAACATTCAGTACTTC. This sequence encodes CASSETGNIQYF.

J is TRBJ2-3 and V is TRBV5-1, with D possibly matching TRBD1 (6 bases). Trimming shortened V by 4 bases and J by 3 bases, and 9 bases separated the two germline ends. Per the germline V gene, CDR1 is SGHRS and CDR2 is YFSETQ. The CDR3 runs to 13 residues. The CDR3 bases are TGCGCCAGCAGCCTTACAGGGACAGATACGCAGTATTTT. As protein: CASSLTGTDTQYF.

CDR3 DNA: TGTGCCAGCAGTGAAGCTAGACTAGAGACCCAGTACTTC. Translation gives CASSEARLETQYF. The chain uses TRBV2 and TRBJ2-5; no definite D call. Per the germline V gene, CDR1 is SNHLY and CDR2 is FYNNEI. V was pared by 0 bases and J by 4 bases, with 6 bases between. The CDR3 extends over 13 amino acids.

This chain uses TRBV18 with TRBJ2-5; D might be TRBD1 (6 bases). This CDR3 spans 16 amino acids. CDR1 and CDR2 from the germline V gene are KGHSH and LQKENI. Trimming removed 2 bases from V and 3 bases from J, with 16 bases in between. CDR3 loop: CASSPSPGTSEETQYF. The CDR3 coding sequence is TGTGCCAGCTCACCAAGTCCCGGGACATCTGAAGAGACCCAGTACTTC. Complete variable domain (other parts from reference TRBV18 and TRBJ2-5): NAGVMQNPRHLVRRRGQEARLRCSPMKGHSHVYWYRQLPEEGLKFMVYLQKENIIDESGMPKERFSAEFPKEGPSILRIQQVVRGDSAAYFCASSPSPGTSEETQYFGPGTRLLVL.

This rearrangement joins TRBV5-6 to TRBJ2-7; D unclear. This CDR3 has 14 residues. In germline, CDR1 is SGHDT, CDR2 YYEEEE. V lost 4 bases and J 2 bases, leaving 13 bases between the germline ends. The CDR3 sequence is CASSPRGMTYEQYV. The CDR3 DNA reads TGTGCCAGCAGCCCGCGAGGCATGACCTACGAGCAGTACGTC.

The CDR3 protein is CAILPAEGNTIYF. DNA for the CDR3: TGTGCCATCCTACCCGCGGAGGGAAACACCATATATTTT. The chain is built from TRBV7-9 and TRBJ1-3; D remains unclear. With 10 bases removed from V and 4 bases from J, the gap between germline ends came to 14 bases. Germline CDR1 reads SEHNR; CDR2 reads FQNEAQ (reference sequence). The CDR3 totals 13 residues. Drawing the rest from reference TRBV7-9 and TRBJ1-3, the complete variable domain is DTGVSQNPRHKITKRGQNVTFRCDPISEHNRLYWYRQTLGQGPEFLTYFQNEAQLEKSRLLSDRFSAERPKGSFSTLEIQRTEQGDSAMYLCAILPAEGNTIYFGEGSWLTVV.

CDR3 nucleotide sequence: TGTGCCAGCAGCCAAGGGACAGGACAGACCTATGGCTACACCTTC. This codes for CASSQGTGQTYGYTF. J is TRBJ1-2 and V is TRBV3-1 (or the pseudogene TRBV3-2); 7 nucleotides line up with TRBD1. This CDR3 spans 15 amino acids. The V gene end was trimmed by 1 base and the J gene end by 4 bases; junction bases not matched to a gene: 6. The germline gives CDR1 LGHDT, CDR2 YNNKEL (reference sequence).

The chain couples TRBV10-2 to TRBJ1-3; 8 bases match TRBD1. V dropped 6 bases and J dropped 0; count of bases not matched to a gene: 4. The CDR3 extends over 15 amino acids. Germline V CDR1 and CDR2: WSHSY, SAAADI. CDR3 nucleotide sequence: TGCGCCAGCAGCCCGACAGGGGACTCTGGAAACACCATATATTTT. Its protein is CASSPTGDSGNTIYF.

Here the CDR3 DNA reads TGTGCCAGCAGGCCCCGACAAAACACCGGGGAGCTGTTTTTT. This encodes CASRPRQNTGELFF. J is TRBJ2-2 and V is TRBV6-6, with D uncertain. Trimming stripped 6 bases from V and 2 bases from J, with 10 bases between. This CDR3 region has 14 residues. Germline CDR1 is MNHNY and CDR2 is SVGAGI (reference sequence).

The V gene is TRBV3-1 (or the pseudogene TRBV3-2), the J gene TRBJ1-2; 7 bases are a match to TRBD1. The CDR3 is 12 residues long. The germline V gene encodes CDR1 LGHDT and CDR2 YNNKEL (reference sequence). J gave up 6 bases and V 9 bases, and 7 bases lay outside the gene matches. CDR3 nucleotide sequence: TGTGCCAGTGCTAAAGGGGGCCATGGCTACACCTTC. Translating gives CASAKGGHGYTF.

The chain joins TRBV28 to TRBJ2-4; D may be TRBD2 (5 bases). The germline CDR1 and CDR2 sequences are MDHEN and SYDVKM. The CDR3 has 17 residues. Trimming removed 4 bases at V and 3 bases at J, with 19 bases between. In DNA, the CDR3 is TGTGCCAGCAGTTCCAGACTAATCCGGGGAGTCAAAAACATTCAGTACTTC. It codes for CASSSRLIRGVKNIQYF.

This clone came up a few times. CDR3 bases: TGTGCCACCAGCAGAGATAGGGACAGGGAGAGCTATGGCTACACCTTC. Translation: CATSRDRDRESYGYTF. The J gene is TRBJ1-2, the V gene TRBV15; 9 bases are a match to TRBD1. V shed 0 bases, J shed 4 bases, and the junction held 6 bases outside the gene matches. The CDR3 length is 16 residues. Looked up from germline, CDR1 is LNHNV and CDR2 is YYDKDF (reference sequence).

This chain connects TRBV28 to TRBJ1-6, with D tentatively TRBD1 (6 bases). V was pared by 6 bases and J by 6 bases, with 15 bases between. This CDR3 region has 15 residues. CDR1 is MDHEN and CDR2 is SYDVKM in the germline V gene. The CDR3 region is CASSLYGGSNSPLHF. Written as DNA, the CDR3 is TGTGCCAGCAGCCTTTATGGGGGCAGTAATTCACCCCTCCACTTT.